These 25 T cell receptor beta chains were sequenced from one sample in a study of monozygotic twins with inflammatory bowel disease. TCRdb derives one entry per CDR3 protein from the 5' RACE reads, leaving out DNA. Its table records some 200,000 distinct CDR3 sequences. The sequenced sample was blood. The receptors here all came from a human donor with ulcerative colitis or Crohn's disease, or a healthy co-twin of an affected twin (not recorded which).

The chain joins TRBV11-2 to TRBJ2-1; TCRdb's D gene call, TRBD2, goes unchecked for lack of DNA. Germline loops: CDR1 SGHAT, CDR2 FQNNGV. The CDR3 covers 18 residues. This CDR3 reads CASSLDRWAASGRGEQFF.

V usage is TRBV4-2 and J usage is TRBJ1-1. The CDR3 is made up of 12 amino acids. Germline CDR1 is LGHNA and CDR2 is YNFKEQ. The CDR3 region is CASSRFLGEAFF.

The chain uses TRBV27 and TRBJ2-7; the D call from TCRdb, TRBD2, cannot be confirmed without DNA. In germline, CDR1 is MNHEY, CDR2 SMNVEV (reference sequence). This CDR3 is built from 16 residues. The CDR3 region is CASSPTTPNQGHEQYF.

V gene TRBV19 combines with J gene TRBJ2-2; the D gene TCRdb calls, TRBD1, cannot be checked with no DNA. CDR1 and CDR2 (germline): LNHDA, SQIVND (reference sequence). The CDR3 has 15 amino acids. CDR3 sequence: CASSTGQVFTGELFF.

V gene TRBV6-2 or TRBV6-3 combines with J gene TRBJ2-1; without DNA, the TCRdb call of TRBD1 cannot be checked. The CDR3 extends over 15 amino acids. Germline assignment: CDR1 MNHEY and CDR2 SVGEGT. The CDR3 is CASSDRDNPFGEQFF.

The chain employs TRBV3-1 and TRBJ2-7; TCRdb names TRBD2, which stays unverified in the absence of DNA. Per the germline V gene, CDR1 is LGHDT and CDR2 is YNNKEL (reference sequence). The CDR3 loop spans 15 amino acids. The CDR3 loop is CASSPTSGRDDEQYF.

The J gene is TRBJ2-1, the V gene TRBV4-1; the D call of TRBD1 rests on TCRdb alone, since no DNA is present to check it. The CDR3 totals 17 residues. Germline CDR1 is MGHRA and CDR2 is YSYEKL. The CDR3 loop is CASSQDRGGGPYNEQFF.

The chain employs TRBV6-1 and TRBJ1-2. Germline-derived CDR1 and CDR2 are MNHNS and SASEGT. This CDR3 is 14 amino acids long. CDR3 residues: CASSPPEGGYGYTF.

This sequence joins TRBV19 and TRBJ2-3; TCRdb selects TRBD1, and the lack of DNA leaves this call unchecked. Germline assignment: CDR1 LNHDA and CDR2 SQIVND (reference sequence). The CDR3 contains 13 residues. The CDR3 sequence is CATEQGGTDTQYF.

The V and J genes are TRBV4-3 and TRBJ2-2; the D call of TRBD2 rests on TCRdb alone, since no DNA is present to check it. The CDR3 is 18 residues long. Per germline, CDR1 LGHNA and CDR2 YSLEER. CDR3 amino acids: CASSQDRPAGGDTGELFF.

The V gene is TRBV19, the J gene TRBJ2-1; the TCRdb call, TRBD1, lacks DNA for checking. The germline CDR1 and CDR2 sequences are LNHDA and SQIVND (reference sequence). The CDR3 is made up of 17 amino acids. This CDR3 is CASSIWGEIRSYNEQFF.

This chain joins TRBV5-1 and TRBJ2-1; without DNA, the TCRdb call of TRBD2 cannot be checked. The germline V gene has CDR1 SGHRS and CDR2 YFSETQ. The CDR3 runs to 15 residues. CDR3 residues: CASSLALAGGDEQFF.

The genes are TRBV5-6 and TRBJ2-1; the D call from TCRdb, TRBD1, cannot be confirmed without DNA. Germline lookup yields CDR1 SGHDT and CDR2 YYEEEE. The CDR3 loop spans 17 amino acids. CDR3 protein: CASSFRHPRGMDNEQFF. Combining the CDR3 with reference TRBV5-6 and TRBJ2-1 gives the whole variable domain DAGVTQSPTHLIKTRGQQVTLRCSPKSGHDTVSWYQQALGQGPQFIFQYYEEEERQRGNFPDRFSGHQFPNYSSELNVNALLLGDSALYLCASSFRHPRGMDNEQFFGPGTRLTVL.

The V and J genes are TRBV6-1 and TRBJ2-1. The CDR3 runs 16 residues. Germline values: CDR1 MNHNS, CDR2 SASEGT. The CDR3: CASREAHVQRHNEQFF.

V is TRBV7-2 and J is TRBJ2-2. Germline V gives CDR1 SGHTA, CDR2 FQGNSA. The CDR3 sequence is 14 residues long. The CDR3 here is CASSWGSTGGELFF.

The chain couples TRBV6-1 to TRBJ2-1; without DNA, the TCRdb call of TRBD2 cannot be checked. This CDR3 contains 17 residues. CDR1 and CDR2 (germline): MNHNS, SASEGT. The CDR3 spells CASRSLARTDKTGEQFF.

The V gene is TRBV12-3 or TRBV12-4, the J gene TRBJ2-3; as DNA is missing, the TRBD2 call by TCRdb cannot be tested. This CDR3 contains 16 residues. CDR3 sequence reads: CASSPAGRRSTDTQYF.

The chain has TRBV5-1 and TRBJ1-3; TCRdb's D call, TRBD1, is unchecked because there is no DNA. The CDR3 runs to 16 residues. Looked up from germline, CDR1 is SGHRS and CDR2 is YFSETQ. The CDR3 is CASRRDTGTSGNTIYF.

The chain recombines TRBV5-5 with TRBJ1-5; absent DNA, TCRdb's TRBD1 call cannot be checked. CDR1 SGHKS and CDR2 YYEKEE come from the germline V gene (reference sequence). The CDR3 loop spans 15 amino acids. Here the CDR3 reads CASSRDRGFNQPQHF.

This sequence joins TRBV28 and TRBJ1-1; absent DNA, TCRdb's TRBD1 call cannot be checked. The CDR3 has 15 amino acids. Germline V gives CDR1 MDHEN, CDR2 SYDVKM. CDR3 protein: CASSSLGTENTEAFF.

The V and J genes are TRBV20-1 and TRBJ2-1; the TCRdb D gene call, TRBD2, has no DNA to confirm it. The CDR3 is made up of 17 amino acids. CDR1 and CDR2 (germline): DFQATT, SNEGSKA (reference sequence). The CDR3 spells CSARRGSGGGSYNEQFF.

This chain's CDR3 is CASSSTGTAAGTIQYF. The V gene is TRBV7-3, the J gene TRBJ2-4; absent DNA, TCRdb's TRBD2 call cannot be checked. This CDR3 contains 16 residues. The germline V gene has CDR1 SGHTA and CDR2 FQGTGA.

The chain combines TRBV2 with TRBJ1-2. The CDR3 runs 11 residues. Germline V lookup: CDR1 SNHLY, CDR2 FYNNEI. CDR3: CASRPLKFGTF.

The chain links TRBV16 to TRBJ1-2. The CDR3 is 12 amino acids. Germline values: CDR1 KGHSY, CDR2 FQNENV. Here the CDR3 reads CASSPVLSGYTF.

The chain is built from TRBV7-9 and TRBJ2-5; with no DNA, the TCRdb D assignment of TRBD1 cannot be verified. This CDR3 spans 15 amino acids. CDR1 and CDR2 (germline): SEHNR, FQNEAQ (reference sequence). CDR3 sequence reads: CASSFRPGHQETQYF.